This TCR beta chain appears in the sequencing data of a study of vaccination effects on CD4 cells after COVID-19. Study context: Subjects were given two BNT162b2 or mRNA-1273 vaccine doses.

This clone showed up just once. The target antigen is unknown. The CDR3 length is 15 residues. Per germline, CDR1 SNHLY and CDR2 FYNNEI. Unmatched junction bases numbered 12, after V lost 6 bases and J lost 7 bases. Expansion with viral peptide pools was applied to antigen-specific CD4+ T cells by the ViraFEST assay prior to sequencing. Investigators separated out CD4+ T cells once approximately 10 days of culture had passed. Absence of prior SARS-CoV-2 infection characterized the vaccine recipients, who showed negative nucleocapsid antibodies. Half the medium was replaced with IL-2 medium on days 3 and 7. Measured with immunoSEQ multiplex PCR; TCRdb has only the in-frame clones, and not every one. The sample carries approximately 28,000 clones, around 75% recorded once.

This rearrangement joins TRBV2 to TRBJ1-5; 7 bases match TRBD1. The material sequenced was CD4+ T cells from PBMCs cultured with HCoV-NL63 spike peptides, taken before COVID-19 vaccination. This TCR derives from a human donor who received a COVID-19 vaccine. This CDR3 reads CASRPPTGSSQPQHF. CDR3 DNA: TGTGCCAGCAGGCCTCCGACAGGGTCTAGCCAGCCCCAGCATTTT.